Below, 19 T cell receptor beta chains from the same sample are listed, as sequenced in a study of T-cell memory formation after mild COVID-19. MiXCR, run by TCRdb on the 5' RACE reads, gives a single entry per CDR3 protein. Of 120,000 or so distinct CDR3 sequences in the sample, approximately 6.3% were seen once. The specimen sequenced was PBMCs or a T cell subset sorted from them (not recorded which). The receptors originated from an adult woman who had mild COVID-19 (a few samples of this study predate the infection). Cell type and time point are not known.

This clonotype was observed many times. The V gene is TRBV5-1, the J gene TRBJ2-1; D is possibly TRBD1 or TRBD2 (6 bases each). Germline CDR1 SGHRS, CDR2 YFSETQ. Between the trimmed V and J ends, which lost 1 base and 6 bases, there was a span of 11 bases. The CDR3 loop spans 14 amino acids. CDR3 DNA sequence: TGCGCCAGCAGCTTGTATCCGGGGGCCAATGAGCAGTTCTTC. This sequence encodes CASSLYPGANEQFF.

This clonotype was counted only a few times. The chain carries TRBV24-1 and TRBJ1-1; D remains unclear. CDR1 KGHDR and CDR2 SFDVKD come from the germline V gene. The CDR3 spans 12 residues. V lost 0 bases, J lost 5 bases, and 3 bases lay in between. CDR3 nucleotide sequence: TGTGCCACCAGTGATTTGGGTACTGAAGCTTTCTTT. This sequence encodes CATSDLGTEAFF.

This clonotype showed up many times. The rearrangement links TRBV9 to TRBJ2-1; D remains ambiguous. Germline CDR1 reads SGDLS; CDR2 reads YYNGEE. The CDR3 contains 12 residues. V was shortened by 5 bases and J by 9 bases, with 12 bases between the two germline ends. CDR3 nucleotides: TGTGCCAGCAGTCCTATTCACGGTGAGCAGTTCTTC. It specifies CASSPIHGEQFF.

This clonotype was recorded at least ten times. The CDR3 DNA reads as TGCAGCGCCAGACAGGACTTAGCCAAAAACATTCAGTACTTC. As protein: CSARQDLAKNIQYF. The chain is built from TRBV29-1 and TRBJ2-4; maybe TRBD1 (6 bases). CDR1 SQVTM and CDR2 ANQGSEA come from the germline V gene. The CDR3 contains 14 residues. V lost 7 bases and J 0 bases, leaving 13 bases between the germline ends. Combining the CDR3 with reference TRBV29-1 and TRBJ2-4 gives the whole variable domain SAVISQKPSRDICQRGTSLTIQCQVDSQVTMMFWYRQQPGQSLTLIATANQGSEATYESGFVIDKFPISRPNLTFSTLTVSNMSPEDSSIYLCSARQDLAKNIQYFGAGTRLSVL.

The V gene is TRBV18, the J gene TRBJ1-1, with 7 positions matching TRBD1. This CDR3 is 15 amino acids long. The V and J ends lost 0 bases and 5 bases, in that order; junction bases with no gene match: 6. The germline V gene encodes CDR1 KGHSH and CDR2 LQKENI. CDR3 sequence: CASSPPNRGETEAFF. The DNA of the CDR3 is TGTGCCAGCTCACCACCGAACAGGGGAGAGACTGAAGCTTTCTTT.

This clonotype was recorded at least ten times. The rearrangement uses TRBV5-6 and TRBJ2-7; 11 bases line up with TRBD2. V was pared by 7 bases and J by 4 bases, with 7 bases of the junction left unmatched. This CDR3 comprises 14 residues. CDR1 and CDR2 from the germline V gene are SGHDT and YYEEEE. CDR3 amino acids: CASAPGLAVYEQYF. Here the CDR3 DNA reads TGTGCCAGCGCCCCGGGACTAGCGGTATACGAGCAGTACTTC.

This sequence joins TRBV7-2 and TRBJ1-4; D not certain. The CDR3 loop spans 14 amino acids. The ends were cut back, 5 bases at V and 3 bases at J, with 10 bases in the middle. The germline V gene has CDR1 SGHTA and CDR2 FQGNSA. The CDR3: CASSPRGANEKLFF. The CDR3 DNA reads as TGTGCCAGCAGCCCACGAGGCGCTAATGAAAAACTGTTTTTT.

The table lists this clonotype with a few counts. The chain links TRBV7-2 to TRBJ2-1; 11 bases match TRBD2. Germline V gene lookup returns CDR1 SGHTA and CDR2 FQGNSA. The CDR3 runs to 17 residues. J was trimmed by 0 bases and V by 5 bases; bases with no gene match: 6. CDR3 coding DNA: TGTGCCAGCAGCCAATTTGGGACTAGCGGCTCCTACAATGAGCAGTTCTTC. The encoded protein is CASSQFGTSGSYNEQFF.

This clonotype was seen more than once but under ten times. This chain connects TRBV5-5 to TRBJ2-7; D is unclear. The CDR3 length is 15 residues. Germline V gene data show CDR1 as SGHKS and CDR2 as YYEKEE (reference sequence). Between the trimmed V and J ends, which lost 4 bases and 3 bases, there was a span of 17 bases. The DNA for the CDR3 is TGTGCCAGCAGCCCCTCGCCCCAAGGGATCTACGAGCAGTACTTC. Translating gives CASSPSPQGIYEQYF.

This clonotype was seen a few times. The CDR3 loop reads CASSYPVPNYGYTF. In DNA form, the CDR3 reads TGTGCCAGCAGCTACCCGGTCCCTAACTATGGCTACACCTTC. The chain couples TRBV7-2 to TRBJ1-2; no clear D gene. Trimming removed 4 bases from V and 0 bases from J, with 9 bases in between. There are 14 residues in the CDR3. The V gene's germline CDR1 is SGHTA and CDR2 FQGNSA.

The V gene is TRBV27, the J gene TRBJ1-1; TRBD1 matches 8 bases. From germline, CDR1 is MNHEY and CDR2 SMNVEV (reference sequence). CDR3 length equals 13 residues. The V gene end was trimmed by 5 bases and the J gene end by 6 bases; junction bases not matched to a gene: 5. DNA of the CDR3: TGTGCCAGCAGTCCCCGACAGGGGTCTGAAGCTTTCTTT. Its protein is CASSPRQGSEAFF.

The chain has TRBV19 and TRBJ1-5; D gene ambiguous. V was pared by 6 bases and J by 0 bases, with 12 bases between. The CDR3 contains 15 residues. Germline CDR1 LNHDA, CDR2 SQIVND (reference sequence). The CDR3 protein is CASSSAGHSNQPQHF. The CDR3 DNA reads TGTGCCAGTAGCTCGGCAGGCCATAGCAATCAGCCCCAGCATTTT.

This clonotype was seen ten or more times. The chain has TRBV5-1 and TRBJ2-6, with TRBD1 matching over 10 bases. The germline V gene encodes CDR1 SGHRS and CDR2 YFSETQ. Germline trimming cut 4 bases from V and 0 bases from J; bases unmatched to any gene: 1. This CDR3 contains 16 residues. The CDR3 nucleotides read TGCGCCAGCAGCGGGACAGGGGTCTCTGGGGCCAACGTCCTGACTTTC. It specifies CASSGTGVSGANVLTF.

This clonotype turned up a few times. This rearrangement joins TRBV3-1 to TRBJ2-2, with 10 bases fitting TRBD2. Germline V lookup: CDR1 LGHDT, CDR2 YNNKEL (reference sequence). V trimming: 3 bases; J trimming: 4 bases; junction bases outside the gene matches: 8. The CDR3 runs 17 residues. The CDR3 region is CASSHFGLAVSTGELFF. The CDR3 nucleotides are TGTGCCAGCAGCCATTTCGGACTAGCGGTGAGCACCGGGGAGCTGTTTTTT.

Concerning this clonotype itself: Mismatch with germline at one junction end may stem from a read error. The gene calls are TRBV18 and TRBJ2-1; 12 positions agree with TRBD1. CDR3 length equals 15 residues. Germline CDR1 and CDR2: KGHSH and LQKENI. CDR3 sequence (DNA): TGTGCCAGCTCACCGGGACAGGGGGCAGGAGTCGTTCTGATCTTC. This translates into CASSPGQGAGVVLIF. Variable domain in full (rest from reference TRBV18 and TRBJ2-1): NAGVMQNPRHLVRRRGQEARLRCSPMKGHSHVYWYRQLPEEGLKFMVYLQKENIIDESGMPKERFSAEFPKEGPSILRIQQVVRGDSAAYFCASSPGQGAGVVLIFGPGTRLTVL.

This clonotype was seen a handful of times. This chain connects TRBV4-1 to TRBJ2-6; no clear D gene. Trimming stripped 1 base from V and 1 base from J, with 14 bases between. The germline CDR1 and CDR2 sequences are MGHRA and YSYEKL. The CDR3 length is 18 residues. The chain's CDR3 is CASSQGVSDSSGANVLTF. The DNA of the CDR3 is TGCGCCAGCAGCCAAGGGGTTTCCGACTCGTCTGGGGCCAACGTCCTGACTTTC.

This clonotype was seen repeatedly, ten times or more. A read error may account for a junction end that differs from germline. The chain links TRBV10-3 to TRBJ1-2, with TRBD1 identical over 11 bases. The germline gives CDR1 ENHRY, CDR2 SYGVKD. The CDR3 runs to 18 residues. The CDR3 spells CAIAALGQGANPQRIWRF. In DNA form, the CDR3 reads TGTGCCATCGCCGCGCTTGGACAGGGGGCGAATCCTCAACGCATTTGGCGCTTC.

The CDR3 DNA sequence: TGCGCCAGCAGCCCCGCCGGGGACCGTTCCTACGAGCAGTACTTC. This translates into CASSPAGDRSYEQYF. V gene TRBV5-1 combines with J gene TRBJ2-7; D tentatively fits TRBD1 or TRBD2 (5 bases each). Trimming took 4 bases from V and 1 from J, leaving 15 bases between them. Germline V lookup: CDR1 SGHRS, CDR2 YFSETQ. The CDR3 spans 15 residues.

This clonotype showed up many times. The CDR3: CASSFGQRWVWGTDTQYF. In nucleotides, the CDR3 is TGCGCCAGCAGCTTTGGACAGCGGTGGGTTTGGGGCACAGATACGCAGTATTTT. The chain combines TRBV5-1 with TRBJ2-3, with D perhaps matching TRBD1 (6 bases). Trimming removed 2 bases at V and 1 base at J, with 20 bases between. This CDR3 is built from 18 residues. Germline CDR1 SGHRS, CDR2 YFSETQ. The full variable domain, its missing parts supplied by reference TRBV5-1 and TRBJ2-3, is KAGVTQTPRYLIKTRGQQVTLSCSPISGHRSVSWYQQTPGQGLQFLFEYFSETQRNKGNFPGRFSGRQFSNSRSEMNVSTLELGDSALYLCASSFGQRWVWGTDTQYFGPGTRLTVL.